A selection of T cell receptor beta chains follows, all from one sample in a study of shared clonotypes between healthy human individuals. Clones were read by immunoSEQ multiplex PCR, and TCRdb kept only the in-frame ones, dropping some. Here the sample spans about a million clones, 77% being singletons. Sequencing was done on a sample of memory CD4+ T cells from PBMCs. These receptors were obtained from a young man in good health. Some clones in this sample may be carry-over from other donors' samples. Both conserved end residues are part of each CDR3. The D gene is left open where the match is weak. The size entry is marked missing in some rows and otherwise reads once, few, many or a size class.

CDR3 protein	CDR3 DNA	J gene	clone size	D gene	V gene
CASQGLAGGGETQYF	TGTGCCAGCCAGGGTCTAGCGGGAGGGGGGGAGACCCAGTACTTC	TRBJ2-5	-	TRBD2	TRBV4-2
CASSPQSGANTQYF	TGTGCCAGCAGCCCCCAATCGGGGGCAAATACGCAGTATTTT	TRBJ2-3	-	-	TRBV7-6
CASSLGGTSVYEQYF	TGCGCCAGCAGCTTGGGTGGGACTAGCGTATACGAGCAGTACTTC	TRBJ2-7	once	TRBD2	TRBV5-1
CASSLITGGSYNEQFF	TGTGCCAGCAGTTTAATAACCGGCGGCTCCTACAATGAGCAGTTCTTC	TRBJ2-1	-	-	TRBV28
CASSPGLAAYEQYF	TGTGCCAGCAGCCCAGGACTAGCGGCCTACGAGCAGTACTTC	TRBJ2-7	-	TRBD2	TRBV7-2
CASSSGQGVGYTF	TGCGCCAGCAGCTCTGGACAGGGGGTCGGCTACACCTTC	TRBJ1-2	few	TRBD1	TRBV10-1
CASSSGTGSSTDTQYF	TGTGCCAGCAGCTCCGGGACAGGGTCTAGCACAGATACGCAGTATTTT	TRBJ2-3	-	TRBD1	TRBV27
CASSLTIGEGGTQYF	TGTGCCAGCAGCTTAACTATCGGCGAGGGTGGGACCCAGTACTTC	TRBJ2-5	-	-	TRBV7-2
CSGNGATGPEETQYF	TGCAGCGGTAACGGGGCGACAGGGCCTGAAGAGACCCAGTACTTC	TRBJ2-5	-	TRBD1	TRBV29-1
CAISDGSKETQYF	TGTGCCATCAGTGATGGGTCGAAAGAGACCCAGTACTTC	TRBJ2-5	-	-	TRBV10-3
CASSVWEPYNEQFF	TGTGCCAGCAGTGTTTGGGAGCCCTACAATGAGCAGTTCTTC	TRBJ2-1	-	-	TRBV2
CASSPGRGQTQYF	TGTGCCAGCAGCCCCGGTAGGGGCCAGACCCAGTACTTC	TRBJ2-5	-	-	TRBV7-3
CASSLSFGPQETQYF	TGCGCCAGCAGCTTGTCTTTTGGACCTCAAGAGACCCAGTACTTC	TRBJ2-5	-	-	TRBV5-1
CASSNYRNQPQHF	TGTGCCAGCAGCAACTACAGGAATCAGCCCCAGCATTTT	TRBJ1-5	-	-	TRBV6-1
CASSLLAVNTEAFF	TGTGCCAGCAGCTTATTGGCAGTGAACACTGAAGCTTTCTTT	TRBJ1-1	-	-	TRBV7-2
CASSYFGLGTYEQYF	TGTGCCAGCAGTTACTTTGGTCTGGGGACCTACGAGCAGTACTTC	TRBJ2-7	-	-	TRBV6-5
CASSVGQGITEKLFF	TGTGCCAGCAGCGTAGGGCAGGGGATTACTGAAAAACTGTTTTTT	TRBJ1-4	-	-	TRBV9
CASSERTGNTGELFF	TGTGCCAGCAGTGAGCGGACAGGCAACACCGGGGAGCTGTTTTTT	TRBJ2-2	-	TRBD1	TRBV2
CASSSGLEGEKLFF	TGCGCCAGCAGCTCTGGTCTCGAGGGGGAAAAACTGTTTTTT	TRBJ1-4	-	-	TRBV5-1
CASSSGTRSDTQYF	TGTGCCAGCAGCTCCGGGACTAGGTCAGATACGCAGTATTTT	TRBJ2-3	-	TRBD2	TRBV5-4
CASSSGLAGTGELFF	TGTGCCAGCAGCTCGGGACTAGCGGGGACCGGGGAGCTGTTTTTT	TRBJ2-2	-	TRBD2	TRBV5-4
CATGQDGTYEQYF	TGTGCCACCGGACAGGACGGGACCTACGAGCAGTACTTC	TRBJ2-7	few	TRBD1	TRBV7-2
CATRGHTEAFF	TGTGCCACACGGGGTCACACTGAAGCTTTCTTT	TRBJ1-1	-	-	TRBV28
CASSSPLRPIQPQHF	TGTGCCAGCAGTTCCCCACTGCGTCCCATACAGCCCCAGCATTTT	TRBJ1-5	-	-	TRBV28
CAISLSSGSREQYF	TGTGCCATCAGCCTTTCTAGCGGGAGTCGCGAGCAGTACTTC	TRBJ2-7	-	TRBD2	TRBV10-3
CASSGPGGLGGANVLTF	TGTGCCAGCAGTGGCCCGGGCGGGCTTGGGGGGGCCAACGTCCTGACTTTC	TRBJ2-6	-	-	TRBV6-1
CASSLKGKVGNIQYF	TGTGCCAGCAGCTTGAAAGGGAAGGTGGGGAACATTCAGTACTTC	TRBJ2-4	-	-	TRBV5-6
CAISSGTGKSTTEAFF	TGTGCCATCAGTTCCGGGACAGGGAAAAGTACCACTGAAGCTTTCTTT	TRBJ1-1	-	TRBD1	TRBV10-3
CASSLASGSYTGELFF	TGTGCCAGTAGTCTTGCTAGCGGGAGTTACACCGGGGAGCTGTTTTTT	TRBJ2-2	-	TRBD2	TRBV19
CASSLYLRGITEAFF	TGTGCCAGCAGCTTATACCTCCGGGGGATCACTGAAGCTTTCTTT	TRBJ1-1	-	-	TRBV7-6
CSADRGTEAFF	TGCAGCGCAGACAGGGGTACTGAAGCTTTCTTT	TRBJ1-1	-	TRBD1	TRBV29-1
CASSLGPRTSVTDTQYF	TGTGCCAGCAGCTTGGGTCCTCGGACTAGCGTCACAGATACGCAGTATTTT	TRBJ2-3	-	TRBD2	TRBV5-4
CASSYLDSNQPQHF	TGTGCCAGCAGCTACTTAGATAGCAATCAGCCCCAGCATTTT	TRBJ1-5	-	-	TRBV5-5
CASSSRDGYTF	TGTGCCAGCAGTTCCCGAGATGGCTACACCTTC	TRBJ1-2	-	-	TRBV28
CASMPQQGKVGEQYF	TGCGCCAGCATGCCCCAACAGGGGAAGGTGGGCGAGCAGTACTTC	TRBJ2-7	-	TRBD1	TRBV5-1
CASSGTGGGNSPLHF	TGTGCCAGCAGTGGCACAGGGGGAGGTAATTCACCCCTCCACTTT	TRBJ1-6	many	TRBD1	TRBV2
CSVSQGIGNQPQHF	TGCAGCGTTTCTCAGGGAATTGGCAATCAGCCCCAGCATTTT	TRBJ1-5	-	-	TRBV29-1
CAWGQGARAFF	TGTGCCTGGGGACAGGGGGCGAGAGCTTTCTTT	TRBJ1-1	once	TRBD1	TRBV30
CASSENRVTEQFF	TGTGCCAGCAGTGAAAATAGGGTGACTGAGCAGTTCTTC	TRBJ2-1	once	-	TRBV6-5
CASSISPGGRQPQHF	TGTGCCAGCAGCATCAGCCCCGGCGGGCGGCAGCCCCAGCATTTT	TRBJ1-5	-	-	TRBV7-2
CASSQRKGLAGSDEQFF	TGTGCCAGCAGCCAACGGAAAGGGCTAGCGGGTTCTGATGAGCAGTTCTTC	TRBJ2-1	few	TRBD2	TRBV4-2